The 22 T cell receptor beta chains below were found in one sample sequenced in a study of blood T cell repertoires in COVID-19 (dated by TCRdb to 2020 to 2022). Libraries were constructed by the immunoSEQ multiplex PCR assay. The source is immuneACCESS, and TCRdb retained only in-frame sequences with V and J called. Part of the clones is not carried over; for the studies checked, unresolved V genes explain less than half of this, and the remainder is unexplained. Across this sample there are under 45,000 clones, with 86% seen only once. The top ten clonotypes cover 8% to 9% of the sample. Sequenced input: peripheral blood. These receptors all stem from a man aged 55 to 70 with active COVID-19.

The chain couples TRBV19 to TRBJ2-7; 7 nucleotides match TRBD2. This CDR3 has 14 residues. Trimming at V came to 5 bases and at J to 6 bases, leaving 10 bases not matched to a gene. The germline V gene has CDR1 LNHDA and CDR2 SQIVND (reference sequence). The CDR3 bases are TGTGCCAGTAGTCCCCGGGACTACCCACCCGAGCAGTACTTC. This sequence encodes CASSPRDYPPEQYF.

This rearrangement joins TRBV7-8 to TRBJ2-4; 7 bases line up with TRBD1. CDR1 and CDR2 from the germline V gene are SGHVS and FQNEAQ. This CDR3 has 16 residues. V gave up 1 base and J gave up 2 bases; unmatched junction bases: 5. DNA for the CDR3: TGTGCCAGCAGCTTAGAAGGGGGCAGGTCCAAAAACATTCAGTACTTC. Encoded protein: CASSLEGGRSKNIQYF.

This clone is a singleton in its sample. V and J are TRBV7-6 and TRBJ1-4; the match to TRBD1 covers 7 bases. V trimming: 5 bases; J trimming: 5 bases; junction bases outside the gene matches: 11. The CDR3 consists of 16 residues. Germline V gene lookup returns CDR1 SGHVS and CDR2 FNYEAQ. The CDR3 is CASSPSSGGRNEKLFF. As DNA, the CDR3 is TGTGCCAGCAGCCCGAGCTCAGGGGGGCGAAATGAAAAACTGTTTTTT.

The chain has TRBV19 and TRBJ1-2; no clear D. V dropped 4 bases and J dropped 2 bases, with 14 bases sitting between them. This CDR3 has 15 residues. Per the germline V gene, CDR1 is LNHDA and CDR2 is SQIVND (reference sequence). CDR3 sequence: CASSTLRDTNYGYTF. The CDR3 nucleotides read TGTGCCAGTAGTACTTTGAGAGACACGAACTATGGCTACACCTTC.

The V call is TRBV18, the J call TRBJ2-7; 14 bases align to TRBD2. The germline CDR1 and CDR2 sequences are KGHSH and LQKENI. Trimming at V came to 3 bases and at J to 3 bases, leaving 19 bases not matched to a gene. The CDR3 is 21 residues long. The CDR3, as DNA: TGTGCCAGCTCACCTACGCTCGGGACTAGCGGGAGCACCAACCTTTTCTACGAGCAGTACTTC. Amino acids: CASSPTLGTSGSTNLFYEQYF.

V gene TRBV4-3 combines with J gene TRBJ1-2; 8 bases match TRBD1. Germline CDR1 is LGHNA and CDR2 is YSLEER. This CDR3 contains 20 residues. The V and J ends lost 1 base and 0 bases, in that order; junction bases with no gene match: 16. CDR3 bases: TGCGCCAGCAGCCAAGTACCAGGGGGCCTCAACCCAAAAGCTAACTATGGCTACACCTTC. This encodes CASSQVPGGLNPKANYGYTF.

V and J are TRBV3-1 (or the pseudogene TRBV3-2) and TRBJ1-6; the match to TRBD1 covers 7 bases. The germline V gene has CDR1 LGHDT and CDR2 YNNKEL (reference sequence). The junction had 6 bases not matched to a gene; V was cut back by 0 bases and J by 13 bases. The CDR3 extends over 14 amino acids. The CDR3 nucleotides read TGTGCCAGCAGCCAAGAACCGACAGGGACCCCCCTCCACTTT. It translates to CASSQEPTGTPLHF.

The V and J genes are TRBV11-3 and TRBJ1-5; maybe TRBD1 (5 bases). Germline CDR1 is SGHNT and CDR2 is YENEEA. Trimming stripped 0 bases from V and 5 bases from J, with 14 bases between. The CDR3 runs to 16 residues. In DNA form, the CDR3 reads TGTGCCAGCAGCTTAGATCTGAGGCAGGGCGATCAGCCCCAGCATTTT. Translated, it gives CASSLDLRQGDQPQHF.

The rearrangement joins TRBV9 to TRBJ1-3, with TRBD1 matching over 10 bases. The trim removed 4 bases at V and 2 bases at J, leaving 6 bases unmatched. The germline V gene has CDR1 SGDLS and CDR2 YYNGEE. CDR3 length equals 16 residues. CDR3: CASSPRQGATGNTIYF. The CDR3 nucleotides read TGTGCCAGCAGCCCTCGACAGGGGGCCACTGGAAACACCATATATTTT.

The genes are TRBV3-1 (or the pseudogene TRBV3-2) and TRBJ1-2; 9 bases fit TRBD1. The CDR3 has 15 residues. Germline loops: CDR1 LGHDT, CDR2 YNNKEL (reference sequence). The J segment lost 8 bases and the V segment lost 4 bases, leaving 11 bases of the junction unmatched. The CDR3 region is CASSRDTQGAQGYTF. The CDR3, as DNA: TGTGCCAGCAGCCGTGACACACAGGGGGCGCAGGGCTACACCTTC.

The V and J genes are TRBV28 and TRBJ2-3; no clear D. Germline loops: CDR1 MDHEN, CDR2 SYDVKM. The ends were cut back, 8 bases at V and 2 bases at J, with 14 bases in the middle. CDR3 length equals 14 residues. CDR3 sequence: CASGLVVSTDTQYF. CDR3 coding DNA: TGTGCCAGCGGGCTTGTCGTATCCACAGATACGCAGTATTTT.

This sequence joins TRBV5-1 and TRBJ2-1, with D maybe TRBD2 (5 bases). The CDR3 length is 14 residues. Germline assignment: CDR1 SGHRS and CDR2 YFSETQ. V gave up 2 bases and J gave up 7 bases, with 13 bases separating them. The CDR3 spells CASSFSIRLNEQFF. Here the CDR3 DNA reads TGCGCCAGCAGCTTTTCGATAAGACTAAATGAGCAGTTCTTC.

This clone was counted a few times. This chain connects TRBV6-1 to TRBJ1-6, with TRBD1 matching over 9 bases. The CDR3 spans 17 residues. V lost 1 base to trimming and J lost 5 bases; unmatched junction nucleotides: 6. CDR1 is MNHNS, CDR2 SASEGT, per germline. The chain's CDR3 is CASSEVITGGNNSPLHF. Here the CDR3 DNA reads TGTGCCAGCAGTGAAGTTATAACAGGGGGCAATAATTCACCCCTCCACTTT.

This chain joins TRBV6-5 and TRBJ2-1, with TRBD1 identical over 7 bases. V was clipped by 7 bases and J by 4 bases; unmatched bases: 7. CDR1 and CDR2 from the germline V gene are MNHEY and SVGAGI. This CDR3 has 14 residues. As DNA, the CDR3 is TGTGCCAGCACCAGGGGGACGGATTACAATGAGCAGTTCTTC. This translates into CASTRGTDYNEQFF.

The chain carries TRBV27 and TRBJ2-7; 11 bases agree with TRBD2. The germline V gene encodes CDR1 MNHEY and CDR2 SMNVEV (reference sequence). V lost 5 bases and J lost 4; bases outside the gene matches: 4. The CDR3 consists of 14 residues. CDR3 bases: TGTGCCAGCAGTATAGCGGGAGGGCCGTACGAGCAGTACTTC. Its protein product is CASSIAGGPYEQYF.

The CDR3, as DNA: TGTGCCAGCTCACCACCCGCGTGGGCAGGGGAAGCGTTCTTC. Its translation is CASSPPAWAGEAFF. V usage is TRBV18 and J usage is TRBJ2-1; tentatively, D is TRBD1 (6 bases). In germline, CDR1 is KGHSH, CDR2 LQKENI. The CDR3 has 14 amino acids. V lost 0 bases and J lost 15, with 18 bases in between.

The genes are TRBV2 and TRBJ2-1; tentatively, D is TRBD2 (6 bases). From germline, CDR1 is SNHLY and CDR2 FYNNEI. The CDR3 runs 13 residues. Trimming removed 6 bases from V and 4 bases from J, with 10 bases in between. Here the CDR3 DNA reads TGTGCCAGCAGGCTAGGACTATACAATGAGCAGTTCTTC. Protein: CASRLGLYNEQFF.

V is TRBV11-2 and J is TRBJ2-1, with 9 positions matching TRBD2. In germline, CDR1 is SGHAT, CDR2 FQNNGV. Trimming took 0 bases from V and 15 from J; bases not matched to a gene: 3. The CDR3 is made up of 12 amino acids. This CDR3 reads CASSLEGTSWFF. CDR3 coding DNA: TGTGCCAGCAGCTTAGAGGGGACTAGCTGGTTCTTC.

The chain's CDR3 is CASSPPTGGYVNEKLFF. CDR3 in DNA: TGTGCCAGCTCACCACCAACAGGGGGCTATGTTAATGAAAAACTGTTTTTT. This chain joins TRBV18 and TRBJ1-4; 9 bases align to TRBD1. V lost 0 bases, J lost 4 bases, and 6 bases stayed unmatched. There are 17 residues in the CDR3. Germline V gene sequence: CDR1 KGHSH, CDR2 LQKENI. The variable domain in full, completed from reference TRBV18 and TRBJ1-4, reads NAGVMQNPRHLVRRRGQEARLRCSPMKGHSHVYWYRQLPEEGLKFMVYLQKENIIDESGMPKERFSAEFPKEGPSILRIQQVVRGDSAAYFCASSPPTGGYVNEKLFFGSGTQLSVL.

The chain carries TRBV18 and TRBJ1-1, with TRBD1 identical over 8 bases. Germline V gene sequence: CDR1 KGHSH, CDR2 LQKENI. The length of the CDR3 is 15 residues. V lost 3 bases, J lost 5 bases, and 8 bases stayed unmatched. DNA for the CDR3: TGTGCCAGCTCACCCTCCGGACAGGGAGGGACTGAAGCTTTCTTT. Protein product: CASSPSGQGGTEAFF.

The V call is TRBV12-3 or TRBV12-4, the J call TRBJ1-6; a possible D gene is TRBD1 (5 bases). The V gene lost 5 bases and the J gene lost 9 bases, with 11 bases spanning the gap. This CDR3 comprises 13 residues. DNA for the CDR3: TGTGCCAGCAGTCCCGGACAAGGTTCACCCCTCCACTTT. It is translated as CASSPGQGSPLHF.

The gene calls are TRBV3-1 (or the pseudogene TRBV3-2) and TRBJ2-7, with TRBD2 matching over 8 bases. Germline lookup yields CDR1 LGHDT and CDR2 YNNKEL (reference sequence). J lost 3 bases, V lost 3 bases, and 7 bases had no gene match. The CDR3 length is 15 residues. In DNA form, the CDR3 reads TGTGCCAGCAGCCACGAGGCGGGAGGAGGCTACGAGCAGTACTTC. As protein: CASSHEAGGGYEQYF.